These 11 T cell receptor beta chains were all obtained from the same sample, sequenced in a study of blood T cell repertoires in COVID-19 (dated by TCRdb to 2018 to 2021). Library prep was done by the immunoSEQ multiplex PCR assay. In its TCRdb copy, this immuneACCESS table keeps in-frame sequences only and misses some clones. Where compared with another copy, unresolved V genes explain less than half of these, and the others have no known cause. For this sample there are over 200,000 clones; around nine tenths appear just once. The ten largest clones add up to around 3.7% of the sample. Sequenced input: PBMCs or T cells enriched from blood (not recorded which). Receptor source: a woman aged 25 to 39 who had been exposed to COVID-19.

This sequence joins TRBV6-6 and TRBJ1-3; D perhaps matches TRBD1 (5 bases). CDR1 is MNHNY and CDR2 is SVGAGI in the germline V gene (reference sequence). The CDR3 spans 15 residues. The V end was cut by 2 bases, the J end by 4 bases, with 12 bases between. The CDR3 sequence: CASSYDGALGNTIYF. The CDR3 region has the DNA TGTGCCAGCAGTTACGATGGGGCGCTGGGAAACACCATATATTTT.

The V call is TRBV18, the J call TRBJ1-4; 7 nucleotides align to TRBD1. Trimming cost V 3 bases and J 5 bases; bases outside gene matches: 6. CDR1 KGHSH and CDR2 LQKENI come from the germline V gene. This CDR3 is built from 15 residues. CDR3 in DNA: TGTGCCAGCTCACCTATGACAGGGTTAAATGAAAAACTGTTTTTT. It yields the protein CASSPMTGLNEKLFF.

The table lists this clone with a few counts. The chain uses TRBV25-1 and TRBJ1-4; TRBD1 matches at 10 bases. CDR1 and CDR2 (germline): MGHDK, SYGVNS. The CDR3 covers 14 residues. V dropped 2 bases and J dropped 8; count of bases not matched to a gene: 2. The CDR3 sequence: CASSEPGQGEKLFF. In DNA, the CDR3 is TGTGCCAGCAGTGAACCGGGACAGGGGGAAAAACTGTTTTTT.

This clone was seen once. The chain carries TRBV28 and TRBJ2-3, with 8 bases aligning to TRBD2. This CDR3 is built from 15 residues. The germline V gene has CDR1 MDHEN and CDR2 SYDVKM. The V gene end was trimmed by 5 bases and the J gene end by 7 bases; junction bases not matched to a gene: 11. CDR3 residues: CASSMSGGQGNTQYF. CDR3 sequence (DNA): TGTGCCAGCAGTATGAGCGGGGGCCAGGGGAATACGCAGTATTTT.

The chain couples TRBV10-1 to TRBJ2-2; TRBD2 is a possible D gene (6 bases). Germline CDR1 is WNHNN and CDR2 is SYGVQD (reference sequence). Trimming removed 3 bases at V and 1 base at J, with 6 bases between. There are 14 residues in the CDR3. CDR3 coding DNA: TGCGCCAGCAGTGACGGGGGGAACACCGGGGAGCTGTTTTTT. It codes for CASSDGGNTGELFF.

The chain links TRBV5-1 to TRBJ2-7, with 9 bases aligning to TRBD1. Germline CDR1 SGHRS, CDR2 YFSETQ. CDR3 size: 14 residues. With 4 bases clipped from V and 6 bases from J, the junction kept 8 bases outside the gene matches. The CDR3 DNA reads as TGCGCCAGCAGCCCCCCGGACAGGGGTGCCGAGCAGTACTTC. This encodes CASSPPDRGAEQYF. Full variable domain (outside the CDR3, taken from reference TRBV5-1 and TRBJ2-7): KAGVTQTPRYLIKTRGQQVTLSCSPISGHRSVSWYQQTPGQGLQFLFEYFSETQRNKGNFPGRFSGRQFSNSRSEMNVSTLELGDSALYLCASSPPDRGAEQYFGPGTRLTVT.

The CDR3 nucleotides read TGCGCCAGCAGTGACGGGAACATTCAGTACTTC. Translation gives CASSDGNIQYF. The chain uses TRBV5-1 and TRBJ2-4; D ambiguous. This CDR3 is 11 amino acids long. V was shortened by 5 bases and J by 7 bases, with 7 bases between the two germline ends. Germline assignment: CDR1 SGHRS and CDR2 YFSETQ.

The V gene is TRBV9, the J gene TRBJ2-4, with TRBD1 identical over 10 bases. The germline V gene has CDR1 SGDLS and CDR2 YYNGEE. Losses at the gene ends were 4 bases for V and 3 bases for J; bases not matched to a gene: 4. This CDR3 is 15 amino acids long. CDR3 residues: CASSPGQGGKNIQYF. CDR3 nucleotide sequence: TGTGCCAGCAGCCCCGGACAGGGGGGCAAAAACATTCAGTACTTC.

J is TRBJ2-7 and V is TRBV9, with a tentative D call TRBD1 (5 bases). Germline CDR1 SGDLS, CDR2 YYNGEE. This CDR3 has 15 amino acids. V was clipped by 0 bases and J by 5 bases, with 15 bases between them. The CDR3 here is CASSVVGTVRDEQYF. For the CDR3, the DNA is TGTGCCAGCAGCGTAGTAGGAACTGTCAGGGACGAGCAGTACTTC.

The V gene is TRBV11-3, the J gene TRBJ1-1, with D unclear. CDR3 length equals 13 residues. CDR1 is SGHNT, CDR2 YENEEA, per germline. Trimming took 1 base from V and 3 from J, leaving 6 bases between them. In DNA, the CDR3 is TGTGCCAGCAGCTTAGGTGTCGACACTGAAGCTTTCTTT. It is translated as CASSLGVDTEAFF. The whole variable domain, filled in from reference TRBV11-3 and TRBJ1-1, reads EAGVVQSPRYKIIEKKQPVAFWCNPISGHNTLYWYLQNLGQGPELLIRYENEEAVDDSQLPKDRFSAERLKGVDSTLKIQPAELGDSAVYLCASSLGVDTEAFFGQGTRLTVV.

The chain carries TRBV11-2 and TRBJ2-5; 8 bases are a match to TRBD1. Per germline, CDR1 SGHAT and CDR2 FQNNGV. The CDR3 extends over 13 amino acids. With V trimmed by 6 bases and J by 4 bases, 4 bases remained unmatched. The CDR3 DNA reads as TGTGCCAGCAGTATTGACAGGGGAGAGACCCAGTACTTC. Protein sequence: CASSIDRGETQYF.